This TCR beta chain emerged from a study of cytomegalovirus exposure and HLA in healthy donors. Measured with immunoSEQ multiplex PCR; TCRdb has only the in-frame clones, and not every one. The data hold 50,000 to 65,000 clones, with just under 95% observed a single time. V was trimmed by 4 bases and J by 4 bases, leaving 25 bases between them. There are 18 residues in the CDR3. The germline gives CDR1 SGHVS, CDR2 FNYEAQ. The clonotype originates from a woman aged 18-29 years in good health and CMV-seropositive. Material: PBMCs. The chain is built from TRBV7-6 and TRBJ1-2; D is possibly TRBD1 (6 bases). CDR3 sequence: CASSSTSAGAGFLYGYTF. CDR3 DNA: TGTGCCAGCAGCTCCACTTCCGCGGGGGCTGGGTTTCTCTATGGCTACACCTTC. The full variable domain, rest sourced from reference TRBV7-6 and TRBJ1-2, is GAGVSQSPRYKVTKRGQDVALRCDPISGHVSLYWYRQALGQGPEFLTYFNYEAQQDKSGLPNDRFSAERPEGSISTLTIQRTEQRDSAMYRCASSSTSAGAGFLYGYTFGSGTRLTVV.